The TCR beta chain under discussion was sequenced for a study of beta chain features in type 1 diabetes (dated by TCRdb to between 2018 and 2020). Background for the entire study: Mean age, gender distribution, total cell number and subset yield were not different between patients and healthy donors. A total of roughly 100,000,000 sorted cells were examined across all samples, and the number of cells per subset was strongly correlated with RNA yield. The study compared TCRB repertoires of sorted circulating CD4+ T cell subsets between recently diagnosed type 1 diabetes patients and matched healthy donors. Regulatory and stem cell-like memory subsets were obtained from only 8 patients and roughly eight healthy donors, while naive and central memory subsets were obtained from all 30 or so donors. The full study reports these points: At VDJ recombination sites, patients with type 1 diabetes made fewer insertions and deleted more nucleotides, a pattern implying thymic rearrangement abnormalities. Because the HLA sub-analyses included only small numbers of individuals, any influence of HLA type on TCRB rearrangement was left unresolved. Sequencing cDNA rather than genomic DNA could over-represent highly expressing activated cells, although activation and CD3 levels did not differ between groups. A moderate but significant shortening of TCRB CDR3 length was observed in type 1 diabetes patients in all four CD4+ subsets. PCR might favor shorter templates, but patient and control samples were amplified and corrected together, so any skew would affect both groups equally. Naive, central memory and regulatory TCRB repertoires appeared to be more alike among patients than among healthy donors.

A note on this clone: Its antigen specificity is not known. Within one base of it there is no much larger clone, and no base qualities were kept.

The CDR3 holds 14 amino acids from the cysteine to the phenylalanine. Just the 42-base CDR3 DNA is kept, in frame starting at base 1. Via the germline V gene, CDR1 is SQVTM and CDR2 ANQGSEA. The germline V and J ends show losses of 7 bases and 6 bases respectively, and no gene match explains 13 bases of the junction. Each donor gave one peripheral blood draw, averaging roughly 0.11 L, which was collected into heparinised tubes. Using a panel that included CD45RO, CCR7, CD25, CD127, CD95 and CD27, naive, central memory, regulatory and stem cell-like memory CD4+ T cells were sorted on a BD FACSAria II. A purity above 95% was achieved for all sorted populations. PBMCs were separated immediately by Lymphoprep density gradient centrifugation and were stained directly, without being cultured. So that batch effects would be minimized, each experiment stained and sorted samples in pairs, pairing one healthy donor with one patient.

The entire isolated RNA was reverse transcribed using the High Capacity cDNA Reverse Transcription Kit, and thus expressed TCRB transcripts were sequenced. Deep immunoSEQ sequencing was applied to naive, central memory and regulatory T cell samples, giving an average of around 3.4 million total reads per sample. Sorted cells were lysed in RLT buffer, and RNA was extracted using DNase-treated RNeasy Micro or Mini kits according to cell number. To prevent cross-contamination, each cell subset was processed individually, whereas patient and healthy donor samples were processed jointly. Using the immunoSEQ multiplex PCR, TCRB sequences were amplified from cDNA into 87-bp fragments spanning the CDR3 region. Sequencing of the amplicons was done on the Illumina HiSeq platform. The study's processing was this. Synthetic template baselines were used to correct PCR bias computationally, reads within Hamming distance 2 were collapsed, and singletons that could not be merged were discarded. Reads were aligned to IMGT to assign V, D and J genes, CDR3 length, and insertions or deletions at six rearrangement sites. Within each subset, clonotype counts were normalized to sorted cell number, after which true diversity and Gini coefficients were computed with the tcR R package. Repertoire sharing was quantified using the overlap coefficient calculated on TCRB nucleotide sequences. Out-of-frame TCRB sequences from naive cells were analyzed to stand in for the pre-selection repertoire. The immuneACCESS repertoire file appears here via TCRdb, limited to in-frame rearrangements. These files lack a portion of the clones; in checked studies, under half of the deficit traces to unresolved V genes, and the cause of the others is not known. V and J calls and clone size are copied from that table; D and trimming were computed from the DNA. This sample gives some 290,000 clones in total; around 25% of them show up just once. The leading ten clones occupy over 0.01% of the sample.

The sequence links TRBV29-1 to TRBJ2-3, and TRBD1 aligns with 7 junction nucleotides. The receptor was isolated from a woman in her 30s with type 1 diabetes. Sequencing was carried out using naive CD4+ T cells from blood. Explained via the paper, the cell subset or site label denotes: true naive CD4+ T cells. The CDR3 loop reads CSASDRTGSDTQYF. The DNA reads TGCAGCGCTTCGGACAGGACGGGGTCCGATACGCAGTATTTT.